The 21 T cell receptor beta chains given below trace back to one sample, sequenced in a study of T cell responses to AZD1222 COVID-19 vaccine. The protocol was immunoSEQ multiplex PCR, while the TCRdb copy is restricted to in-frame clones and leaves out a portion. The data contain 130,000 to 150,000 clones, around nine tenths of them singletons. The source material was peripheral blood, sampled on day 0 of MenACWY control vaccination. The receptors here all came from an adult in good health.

CDR3 region: CASSPRDSDGYTF. The CDR3 region has the DNA TGTGCCAGCTCACCACGGGACAGCGATGGCTACACCTTC. The chain carries TRBV18 and TRBJ1-2, with TRBD1 matching 7 bases. V shed 1 base, J shed 6 bases, and the junction held 2 bases outside the gene matches. The germline CDR1 and CDR2 sequences are KGHSH and LQKENI. The CDR3 is 13 amino acids. The whole variable domain, filled in from reference TRBV18 and TRBJ1-2, reads NAGVMQNPRHLVRRRGQEARLRCSPMKGHSHVYWYRQLPEEGLKFMVYLQKENIIDESGMPKERFSAEFPKEGPSILRIQQVVRGDSAAYFCASSPRDSDGYTFGSGTRLTVV.

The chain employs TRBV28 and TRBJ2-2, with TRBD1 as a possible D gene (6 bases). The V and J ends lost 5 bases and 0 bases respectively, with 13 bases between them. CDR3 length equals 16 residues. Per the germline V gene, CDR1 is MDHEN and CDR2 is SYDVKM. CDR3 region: CASSPRQAANTGELFF. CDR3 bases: TGTGCCAGCAGTCCAAGACAGGCCGCGAACACCGGGGAGCTGTTTTTT.

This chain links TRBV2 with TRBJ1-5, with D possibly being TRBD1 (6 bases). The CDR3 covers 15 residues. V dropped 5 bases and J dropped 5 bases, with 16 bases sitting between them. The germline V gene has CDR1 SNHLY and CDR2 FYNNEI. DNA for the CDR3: TGTGCCAGCAGTAACAGGGTCATAATCGATCAGCCCCAGCATTTT. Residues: CASSNRVIIDQPQHF.

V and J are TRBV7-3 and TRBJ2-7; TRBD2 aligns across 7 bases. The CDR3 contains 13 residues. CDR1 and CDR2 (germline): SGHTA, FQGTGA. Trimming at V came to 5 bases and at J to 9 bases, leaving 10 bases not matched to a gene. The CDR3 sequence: CASSRGGGWGQYF. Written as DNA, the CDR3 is TGTGCCAGCAGCCGCGGGGGAGGCTGGGGGCAGTACTTC.

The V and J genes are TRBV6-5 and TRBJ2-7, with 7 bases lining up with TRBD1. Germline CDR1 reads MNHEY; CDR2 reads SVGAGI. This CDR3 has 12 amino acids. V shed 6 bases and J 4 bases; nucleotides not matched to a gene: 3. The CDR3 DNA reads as TGTGCCAGCAGCTCAGGGGGATACGAGCAGTACTTC. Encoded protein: CASSSGGYEQYF.

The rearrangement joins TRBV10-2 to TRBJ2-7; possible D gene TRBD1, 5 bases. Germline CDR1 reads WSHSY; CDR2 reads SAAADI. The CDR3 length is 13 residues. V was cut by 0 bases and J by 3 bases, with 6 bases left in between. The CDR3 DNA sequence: TGCGCCAGCAGTGAGTCAGGGGACTACGAGCAGTACTTC. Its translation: CASSESGDYEQYF.

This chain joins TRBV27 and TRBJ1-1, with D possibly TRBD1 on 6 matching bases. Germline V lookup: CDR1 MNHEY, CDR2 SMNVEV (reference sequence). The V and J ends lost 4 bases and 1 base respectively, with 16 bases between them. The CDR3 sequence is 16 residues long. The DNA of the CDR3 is TGTGCCAGCAGTTACTTCGATCAGGGGCCGAACACTGAAGCTTTCTTT. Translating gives CASSYFDQGPNTEAFF.

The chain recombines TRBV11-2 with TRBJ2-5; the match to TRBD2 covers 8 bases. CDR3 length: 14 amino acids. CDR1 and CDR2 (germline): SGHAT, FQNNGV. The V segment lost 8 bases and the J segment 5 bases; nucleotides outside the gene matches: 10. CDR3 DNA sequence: TGTGCCAGCTTCCCGGCGGGGGGACGGGAGACCCAGTACTTC. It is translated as CASFPAGGRETQYF.

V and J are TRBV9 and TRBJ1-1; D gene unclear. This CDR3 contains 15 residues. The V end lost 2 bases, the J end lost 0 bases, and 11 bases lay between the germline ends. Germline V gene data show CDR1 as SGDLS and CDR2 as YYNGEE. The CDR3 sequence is CASSVNSLMNTEAFF. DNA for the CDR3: TGTGCCAGCAGCGTCAACAGCCTCATGAACACTGAAGCTTTCTTT.

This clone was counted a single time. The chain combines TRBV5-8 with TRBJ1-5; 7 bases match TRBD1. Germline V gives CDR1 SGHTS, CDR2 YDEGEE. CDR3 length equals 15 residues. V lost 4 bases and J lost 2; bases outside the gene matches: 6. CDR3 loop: CASSPGQGGNQPQHF. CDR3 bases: TGTGCCAGCAGCCCGGGTCAGGGGGGCAATCAGCCCCAGCATTTT.

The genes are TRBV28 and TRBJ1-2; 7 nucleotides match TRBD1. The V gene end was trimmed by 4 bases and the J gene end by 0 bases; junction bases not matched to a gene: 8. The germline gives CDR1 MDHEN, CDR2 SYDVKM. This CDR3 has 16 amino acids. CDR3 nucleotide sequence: TGTGCCAGCAGTTATACAGGGGTCGGGGCTAACTATGGCTACACCTTC. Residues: CASSYTGVGANYGYTF.

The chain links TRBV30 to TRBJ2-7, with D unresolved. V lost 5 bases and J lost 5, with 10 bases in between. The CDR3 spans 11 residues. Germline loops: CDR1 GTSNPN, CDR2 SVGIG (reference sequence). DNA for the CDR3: TGTGCCTGGGCCTCAGACCACGAGCAGTACTTC. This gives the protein CAWASDHEQYF.

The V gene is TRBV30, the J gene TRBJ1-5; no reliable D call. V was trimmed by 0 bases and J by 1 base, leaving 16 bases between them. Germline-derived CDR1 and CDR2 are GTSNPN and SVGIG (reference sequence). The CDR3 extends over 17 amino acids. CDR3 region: CAWSVRPTLRSNQPQHF. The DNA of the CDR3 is TGTGCCTGGAGTGTTCGGCCGACTCTGAGGAGCAATCAGCCCCAGCATTTT.

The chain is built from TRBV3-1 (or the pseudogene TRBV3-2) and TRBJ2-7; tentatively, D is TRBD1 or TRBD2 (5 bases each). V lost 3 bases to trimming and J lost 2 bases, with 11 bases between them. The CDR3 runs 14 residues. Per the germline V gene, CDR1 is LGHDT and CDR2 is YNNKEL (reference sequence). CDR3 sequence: CASSQGPGTYEQYF. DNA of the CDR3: TGTGCCAGCAGCCAGGGGCCGGGAACCTACGAGCAGTACTTC.

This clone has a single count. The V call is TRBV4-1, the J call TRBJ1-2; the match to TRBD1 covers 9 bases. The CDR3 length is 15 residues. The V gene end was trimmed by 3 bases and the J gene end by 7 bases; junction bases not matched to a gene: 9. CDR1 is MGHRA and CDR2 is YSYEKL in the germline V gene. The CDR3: CASSQDVDRGIGYTF. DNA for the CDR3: TGCGCCAGCAGCCAGGATGTGGACAGGGGTATTGGCTACACCTTC.

The CDR3 bases are TGTGCCAGCAGCTTCGGGAATGAGCAGTTCTTC. This translates into CASSFGNEQFF. The rearrangement joins TRBV5-5 to TRBJ2-1; D gene unclear. V lost 2 bases to trimming and J lost 7 bases, with 4 bases between them. This CDR3 spans 11 amino acids. CDR1 SGHKS and CDR2 YYEKEE come from the germline V gene (reference sequence).

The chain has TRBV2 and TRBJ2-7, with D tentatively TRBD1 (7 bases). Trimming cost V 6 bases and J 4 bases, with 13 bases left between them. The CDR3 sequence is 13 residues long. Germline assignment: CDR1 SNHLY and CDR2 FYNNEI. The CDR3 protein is CASRWTGGYEQYF. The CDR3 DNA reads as TGTGCCAGCAGATGGACAGGAGGGTACGAGCAGTACTTC.

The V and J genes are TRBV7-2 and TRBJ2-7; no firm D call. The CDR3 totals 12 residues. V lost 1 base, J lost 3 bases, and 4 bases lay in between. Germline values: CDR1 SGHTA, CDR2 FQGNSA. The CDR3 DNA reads TGTGCCAGCAGCTTAGGGCGCTACGAGCAGTACTTC. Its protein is CASSLGRYEQYF. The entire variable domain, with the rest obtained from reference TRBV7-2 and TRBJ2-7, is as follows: GAGVSQSPSNKVTEKGKDVELRCDPISGHTALYWYRQSLGQGLEFLIYFQGNSAPDKSGLPSDRFSAERTGGSVSTLTIQRTQQEDSAVYLCASSLGRYEQYFGPGTRLTVT.

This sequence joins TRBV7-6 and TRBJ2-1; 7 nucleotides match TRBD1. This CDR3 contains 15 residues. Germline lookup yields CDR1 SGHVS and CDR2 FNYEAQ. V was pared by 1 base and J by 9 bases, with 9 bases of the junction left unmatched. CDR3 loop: CASSLVEGALIEQFF. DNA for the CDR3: TGTGCCAGCAGCTTAGTCGAGGGGGCGTTGATTGAGCAGTTCTTC.

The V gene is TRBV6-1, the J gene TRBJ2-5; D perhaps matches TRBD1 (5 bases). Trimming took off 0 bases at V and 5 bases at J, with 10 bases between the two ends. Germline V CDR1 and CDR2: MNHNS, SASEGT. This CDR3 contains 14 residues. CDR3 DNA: TGTGCCAGCAGTGAAGCGGGGCAGAGGGAGACCCAGTACTTC. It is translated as CASSEAGQRETQYF.

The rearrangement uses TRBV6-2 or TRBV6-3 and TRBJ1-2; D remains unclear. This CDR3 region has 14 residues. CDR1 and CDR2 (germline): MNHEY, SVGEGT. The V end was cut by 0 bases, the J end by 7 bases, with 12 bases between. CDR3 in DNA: TGTGCCAGCAGTTACTCGAGGGCGGGAGGTGGCTACACCTTC. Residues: CASSYSRAGGGYTF.